The 28 T cell receptor beta chains below were found in one sample sequenced in a study of cytomegalovirus exposure and HLA in healthy donors. The PCR was carried out with 60 Vbeta primers and 13 Jbeta primers. The method was immunoSEQ multiplex PCR; TCRdb's version includes in-frame clones alone and lacks a portion of them. The sample has 250,000 or so clones, about 93% seen once. Sequenced: PBMCs. The receptor set was obtained from a girl aged 2 to 10 in good health and CMV-seronegative.

This clone was detected only once. The chain carries TRBV9 and TRBJ2-1, with D hard to call. The CDR3 has 11 amino acids. The germline V gene has CDR1 SGDLS and CDR2 YYNGEE. V lost 0 bases and J lost 9, with 4 bases in between. The CDR3 region is CASSVGAEQFF. The CDR3 region has the DNA TGTGCCAGCAGCGTAGGGGCTGAGCAGTTCTTC.

The chain joins TRBV7-9 to TRBJ1-1; TRBD1 is a possible D gene (6 bases). Per the germline V gene, CDR1 is SEHNR and CDR2 is FQNEAQ (reference sequence). V lost 5 bases to trimming and J lost 7 bases, with 20 bases between them. The CDR3 contains 15 residues. The DNA for the CDR3 is TGTGCCAGCAGCCCCAGTGGCAGGGGTAAGGGTGAAGCTTTCTTT. Residues: CASSPSGRGKGEAFF.

The chain combines TRBV5-1 with TRBJ2-3; TRBD1 matches at 9 bases. Unmatched junction bases numbered 5, after V lost 4 bases and J lost 2 bases. This CDR3 contains 15 residues. Germline V CDR1 and CDR2: SGHRS, YFSETQ. The CDR3: CASSPGQGHTDTQYF. The CDR3 region has the DNA TGCGCCAGCAGCCCGGGACAGGGCCACACAGATACGCAGTATTTT.

The V and J genes are TRBV7-8 and TRBJ1-2; TRBD1 matches at 9 bases. V shed 0 bases and J 8 bases; nucleotides not matched to a gene: 7. The CDR3 has 15 amino acids. The germline gives CDR1 SGHVS, CDR2 FQNEAQ. CDR3 sequence reads: CASSLAIGQGQGYTF. The CDR3 coding sequence is TGTGCCAGCAGCTTAGCGATAGGACAGGGGCAAGGCTACACCTTC.

This chain uses TRBV2 with TRBJ2-2; 10 bases line up with TRBD1. With 6 bases clipped from V and 6 bases from J, the junction kept 7 bases outside the gene matches. The V gene's germline CDR1 is SNHLY and CDR2 FYNNEI. CDR3 length: 15 amino acids. The CDR3 is CASRYRQGAAGELFF. CDR3 nucleotide sequence: TGTGCCAGCAGGTACCGACAGGGGGCAGCCGGGGAGCTGTTTTTT.

The chain uses TRBV20-1 and TRBJ2-7; no clear D gene. Germline CDR1 is DFQATT and CDR2 is SNEGSKA (reference sequence). The CDR3 is 11 residues long. V lost 6 bases to trimming and J lost 5 bases, with 11 bases between them. CDR3 nucleotides: TGCAGTGCCCTAGACCGAAACGAGCAGTACTTC. Its translation: CSALDRNEQYF.

Here the CDR3 reads CASSFGRDLYEQYF. The CDR3 bases are TGTGCCAGCAGCTTCGGGCGGGATCTGTACGAGCAGTACTTC. The chain has TRBV13 and TRBJ2-7; D might be TRBD2 (6 bases). Between the trimmed V and J ends, which lost 3 bases and 4 bases, there was a span of 13 bases. Germline CDR1 is PRHDT and CDR2 is FYEKMQ (reference sequence). The CDR3 runs 14 residues.

The V call is TRBV6-5, the J call TRBJ2-1, with TRBD1 matching 9 bases. The CDR3 spans 15 residues. The germline V gene has CDR1 MNHEY and CDR2 SVGAGI. After removal of 2 bases from V and 8 bases from J, the junction contained 7 bases not matched to a gene. The CDR3 here is CASSYRTGVYDEQFF. CDR3 nucleotide sequence: TGTGCCAGCAGTTACCGGACAGGGGTTTACGATGAGCAGTTCTTC.

The V call is TRBV27, the J call TRBJ2-2, with D possibly being TRBD1 (6 bases). The CDR3 is made up of 13 amino acids. Germline assignment: CDR1 MNHEY and CDR2 SMNVEV (reference sequence). With 8 bases removed from V and 0 bases from J, the gap between germline ends came to 7 bases. CDR3 DNA: TGTGCCAGCCGACAGGCGAACACCGGGGAGCTGTTTTTT. The encoded protein is CASRQANTGELFF.

Details on this clone: The germline gene is not matched at one end of the junction; a read error may be the cause. This chain connects TRBV6-5 to TRBJ2-7, with 9 bases aligning to TRBD2. The CDR3 covers 16 residues. Germline lookup yields CDR1 MNHEY and CDR2 SVGAGI. The CDR3 sequence: CASSWTAGTSSHEQYF. Here the CDR3 DNA reads TGTGCCAGCAGTTGGACCGCCGGGACTAGCTCCCACGAGCAGTACTTC.

In its sample, this clone was seen once. The chain is built from TRBV10-3 and TRBJ1-5; 8 bases are shared with TRBD1. J gave up 2 bases and V 2 bases, and 11 bases lay outside the gene matches. Germline CDR1 and CDR2: ENHRY and SYGVKD. CDR3 size: 18 residues. CDR3 nucleotide sequence: TGTGCCATCAGTGAGACGGACAGGGCCAGAGGGGGCAATCAGCCCCAGCATTTT. Translated, it gives CAISETDRARGGNQPQHF.

V is TRBV20-1 and J is TRBJ1-2; D unresolved. The V end lost 4 bases, the J end lost 7 bases, and 10 bases lay between the germline ends. Germline-derived CDR1 and CDR2 are DFQATT and SNEGSKA (reference sequence). CDR3 size: 11 residues. The CDR3 sequence: CSAILNGGYTF. For the CDR3, the DNA is TGCAGTGCTATTCTGAACGGTGGCTACACCTTC.

The chain couples TRBV19 to TRBJ2-1; TRBD2 aligns across 11 bases. J lost 7 bases, V lost 7 bases, and 9 bases had no gene match. The germline CDR1 and CDR2 sequences are LNHDA and SQIVND (reference sequence). This CDR3 spans 15 amino acids. The CDR3 DNA is TGTGCCAGTACCCCATTAGCGGGGGGGCAAAATGAGCAGTTCTTC. Translation: CASTPLAGGQNEQFF.

The chain employs TRBV30 and TRBJ2-5, with TRBD2 identical over 14 bases. This CDR3 spans 15 amino acids. V was clipped by 1 base and J by 6 bases; unmatched bases: 4. Germline CDR1 and CDR2: GTSNPN and SVGIG (reference sequence). The CDR3 is CAWSEGTSGGKTQYF. The CDR3 DNA reads as TGTGCCTGGAGTGAAGGGACTAGCGGGGGAAAGACCCAGTACTTC. Full variable domain (rest looked up from reference TRBV30 and TRBJ2-5): SQTIHQWPATLVQPVGSPLSLECTVEGTSNPNLYWYRQAAGRGLQLLFYSVGIGQISSEVPQNLSASRPQDRQFILSSKKLLLSDSGFYLCAWSEGTSGGKTQYFGPGTRLLVL.

V gene TRBV5-1 combines with J gene TRBJ1-3; tentative D call: TRBD1 (5 bases). CDR3 length: 17 amino acids. In germline, CDR1 is SGHRS, CDR2 YFSETQ. Trimming removed 3 bases at V and 2 bases at J, with 18 bases between. CDR3 bases: TGCGCCAGCAGCTGGGGGTCGGAGGGTGGCGCTGGAAACACCATATATTTT. This codes for CASSWGSEGGAGNTIYF.

This rearrangement joins TRBV7-9 to TRBJ2-7, with D perhaps matching TRBD2 (7 bases). The CDR3 spans 15 residues. Germline CDR1 SEHNR, CDR2 FQNEAQ (reference sequence). V was cut by 0 bases and J by 2 bases, with 11 bases left in between. In DNA form, the CDR3 reads TGTGCCAGCAGCTTAGCGCGGGGGCAGACCTACGAGCAGTACTTC. Translating gives CASSLARGQTYEQYF.

This chain connects TRBV4-1 to TRBJ1-6; possible D gene TRBD1, 6 bases. The V end lost 2 bases, the J end lost 6 bases, and 14 bases lay between the germline ends. Germline lookup yields CDR1 MGHRA and CDR2 YSYEKL. The CDR3 loop spans 16 amino acids. The CDR3 DNA reads TGCGCCAGCAGCCAATTCAAACAGGGAGTTAATTCACCCCTCCACTTT. This codes for CASSQFKQGVNSPLHF.

The chain joins TRBV27 to TRBJ2-1; 9 bases fit TRBD1. Germline V gene sequence: CDR1 MNHEY, CDR2 SMNVEV (reference sequence). J lost 5 bases, V lost 2 bases, and 7 bases had no gene match. The CDR3 loop spans 16 amino acids. The CDR3 protein is CASSLKQGAFNNEQFF. As DNA, the CDR3 is TGTGCCAGCAGTTTAAAACAGGGGGCATTTAACAATGAGCAGTTCTTC.

The V gene is TRBV9, the J gene TRBJ1-2, with 7 bases that match TRBD1. The V segment lost 3 bases and the J segment 0 bases; nucleotides outside the gene matches: 5. This CDR3 contains 15 residues. Germline assignment: CDR1 SGDLS and CDR2 YYNGEE. CDR3 DNA: TGTGCCAGCAGCGCCGGACAGGCCCCTAACTATGGCTACACCTTC. Protein: CASSAGQAPNYGYTF.

This chain uses TRBV6-5 with TRBJ2-2; D is uncertain. Trimming removed 5 bases at V and 3 bases at J, with 7 bases between. The germline gives CDR1 MNHEY, CDR2 SVGAGI. The CDR3 is 13 residues long. In nucleotides, the CDR3 is TGTGCCAGCAGTACCGACTACACCGGGGAGCTGTTTTTT. It encodes CASSTDYTGELFF.

The rearrangement joins TRBV5-8 to TRBJ1-1; D ambiguous. Trimming stripped 0 bases from V and 3 bases from J, with 9 bases between. Per germline, CDR1 SGHTS and CDR2 YDEGEE. This CDR3 contains 14 residues. This CDR3 is CASSLARGYTEAFF. Written as DNA, the CDR3 is TGTGCCAGCAGCTTGGCCAGAGGGTACACTGAAGCTTTCTTT.

CDR3 in amino acids: CASSPGRQGSPLHF. CDR3 DNA: TGTGCCAGTAGTCCCGGACGACAGGGCTCACCCCTCCACTTT. The chain couples TRBV19 to TRBJ1-6, with 7 bases fitting TRBD1. Germline CDR1 is LNHDA and CDR2 is SQIVND (reference sequence). Trimming took 5 bases from V and 10 from J; bases not matched to a gene: 8. The length of the CDR3 is 14 residues. Variable domain in full (rest from reference TRBV19 and TRBJ1-6): DGGITQSPKYLFRKEGQNVTLSCEQNLNHDAMYWYRQDPGQGLRLIYYSQIVNDFQKGDIAEGYSVSREKKESFPLTVTSAQKNPTAFYLCASSPGRQGSPLHFGNGTRLTVT.

This clone was detected only once. The chain recombines TRBV2 with TRBJ1-5; 7 nucleotides line up with TRBD1. In germline, CDR1 is SNHLY, CDR2 FYNNEI. There are 22 residues in the CDR3. V gave up 4 bases and J gave up 1 base; unmatched junction bases: 25. The CDR3: CASSVTPDPGDRVSSSNQPQHF. For the CDR3, the DNA is TGTGCCAGCAGTGTGACCCCTGACCCGGGAGACAGGGTTTCCTCGAGCAATCAGCCCCAGCATTTT.

This clone was detected once. V gene TRBV7-9 combines with J gene TRBJ2-5; D may be TRBD1 (5 bases). The length of the CDR3 is 12 residues. Germline CDR1 and CDR2: SEHNR and FQNEAQ (reference sequence). Trimming stripped 5 bases from V and 11 bases from J, with 15 bases between. The CDR3 region is CASSPIRGEQYF. As DNA, the CDR3 is TGTGCCAGCAGCCCAATTAGGGGTGAGCAGTACTTC.

This chain links TRBV4-1 with TRBJ2-7, with D possibly matching TRBD2 (6 bases). Trimming pared 4 bases from V and 6 bases from J, leaving 13 bases between. Germline V gene data show CDR1 as MGHRA and CDR2 as YSYEKL. This CDR3 is 13 amino acids long. CDR3 protein: CASSLWGSGEQYF. CDR3 nucleotides: TGCGCCAGCAGCCTATGGGGTAGCGGCGAGCAGTACTTC.

The chain uses TRBV28 and TRBJ2-7, with TRBD2 identical over 8 bases. Losses at the gene ends were 6 bases for V and 5 bases for J; bases not matched to a gene: 15. The CDR3 length is 16 residues. Germline V gene sequence: CDR1 MDHEN, CDR2 SYDVKM. As DNA, the CDR3 is TGTGCCAGCAGCTCGGAATCGGGAGGGGATGGGGACGAGCAGTACTTC. It codes for CASSSESGGDGDEQYF.

The chain combines TRBV6-5 with TRBJ2-5; 8 bases are a match to TRBD2. This CDR3 has 15 residues. V lost 6 bases and J lost 6; bases outside the gene matches: 12. Germline V gene data show CDR1 as MNHEY and CDR2 as SVGAGI. DNA for the CDR3: TGTGCCAGCAGCCCCCCGGGGGGGGATGGGAAGACCCAGTACTTC. This translates into CASSPPGGDGKTQYF.

This chain connects TRBV5-1 to TRBJ2-3; 9 nucleotides line up with TRBD2. V lost 6 bases, J lost 4 bases, and 15 bases stayed unmatched. This CDR3 has 17 amino acids. Germline-derived CDR1 and CDR2 are SGHRS and YFSETQ. CDR3 bases: TGCGCCAGCACCCCCGCCGTTGCGGGAGGGCCCCCAGATACGCAGTATTTT. It yields the protein CASTPAVAGGPPDTQYF.